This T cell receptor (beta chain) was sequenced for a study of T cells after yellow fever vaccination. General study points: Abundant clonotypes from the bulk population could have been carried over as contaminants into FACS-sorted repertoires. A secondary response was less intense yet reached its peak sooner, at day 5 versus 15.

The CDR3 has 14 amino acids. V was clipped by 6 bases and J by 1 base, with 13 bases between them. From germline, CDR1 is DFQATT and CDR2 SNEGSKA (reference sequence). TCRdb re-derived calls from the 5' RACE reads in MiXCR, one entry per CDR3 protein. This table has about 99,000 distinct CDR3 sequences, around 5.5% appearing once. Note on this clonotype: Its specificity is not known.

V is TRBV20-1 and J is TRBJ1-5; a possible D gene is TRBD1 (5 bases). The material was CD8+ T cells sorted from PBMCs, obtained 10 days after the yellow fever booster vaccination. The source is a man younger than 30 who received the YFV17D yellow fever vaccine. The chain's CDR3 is CSAPWGESNQPQHF. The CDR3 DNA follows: TGCAGTGCCCCTTGGGGGGAGAGCAATCAGCCCCAGCATTTT.